The sequence of this T cell receptor (beta chain) was determined in a study of prognosis after radiotherapy for stage I lung cancer. Study details: Stereotactic body radiotherapy was given without concurrent therapy, and no patient received both at once.

This clonotype has at least ten counts. Its antigen remains unidentified. Using two-round multiplex PCR, the authors amplified TCR beta CDR3 from genomic DNA. Round-one PCR had primers specific to each TRBV and TRBJ gene. TCRdb recomputed calls from the multiplex PCR reads with MiXCR, one row per CDR3 protein. Among 50,000 to 75,000 distinct CDR3 sequences, 26% were seen once, and the ten largest hold 7.5%. Peripheral blood samples of roughly 6 milliliters were drawn at each of two time points. The CDR3 spans 16 residues. Germline V gene lookup returns CDR1 DFQATT and CDR2 SNEGSKA (reference sequence). Trimming took off 3 bases at V and 0 bases at J, with 14 bases between the two ends. Study conclusions and caveats: Usage of TRBV and TRBJ genes reportedly differed between metastatic and non-metastatic patients. There was no determination made of whether the expanded TCR clones were tumor-specific.

The receptor was derived from a donor over 45 with non-small cell lung cancer. This specimen consisted of PBMCs, obtained before or after stereotactic body radiation therapy (not recorded which). This chain joins TRBV20-1 and TRBJ1-4; D is perhaps TRBD1 (5 bases). This CDR3 is CSASLGTFATNEKLFF. The CDR3 region has the DNA TGCAGTGCTAGTTTAGGGACGTTTGCAACTAATGAAAAACTGTTTTTT.